These 10 T cell receptor beta chains originate from one sample sequenced in a study of cytomegalovirus exposure and HLA in healthy donors. In the PCR, 60 Vbeta and 13 Jbeta primers were used. The assay was immunoSEQ multiplex PCR, and TCRdb's table has in-frame clones only and misses some. The sample has around 76,000 clones; about 73% are singletons. What was sequenced was PBMCs. The receptors originated from a woman aged 45-65 years in good health and CMV-seropositive.

This sequence joins TRBV10-2 and TRBJ1-2; TRBD1 might be the D (6 bases). The germline V and J ends were trimmed by 0 bases and 8 bases, with 13 bases remaining between them. The CDR3 extends over 14 amino acids. Germline V gene sequence: CDR1 WSHSY, CDR2 SAAADI. The CDR3 nucleotides read TGCGCCAGCAGTGAGTCGTCACAGGGTGAAGGCTACACCTTC. Protein sequence: CASSESSQGEGYTF.

The chain couples TRBV30 to TRBJ2-1; TRBD2 aligns across 8 bases. V shed 0 bases, J shed 8 bases, and the junction held 6 bases outside the gene matches. The CDR3 is made up of 14 amino acids. Per the germline V gene, CDR1 is GTSNPN and CDR2 is SVGIG (reference sequence). This CDR3 reads CAWSVPGGPDEQFF. The DNA for the CDR3 is TGTGCCTGGAGTGTACCGGGGGGGCCGGATGAGCAGTTCTTC.

The chain couples TRBV5-5 to TRBJ2-7; D is perhaps TRBD1 (5 bases). Trimming took off 0 bases at V and 0 bases at J, with 10 bases between the two ends. The CDR3 sequence is 15 residues long. The germline gives CDR1 SGHKS, CDR2 YYEKEE (reference sequence). The CDR3 here is CASSLGADSSYEQYF. Here the CDR3 DNA reads TGTGCCAGCAGCTTGGGGGCCGACAGCTCCTACGAGCAGTACTTC.

This chain connects TRBV19 to TRBJ2-1; 8 bases agree with TRBD2. The trim removed 5 bases at V and 5 bases at J, leaving 5 bases unmatched. The CDR3 extends over 14 amino acids. The V gene's germline CDR1 is LNHDA and CDR2 SQIVND (reference sequence). The CDR3 DNA is TGTGCCAGTAGTCGGGGGGGCCAAAACAATGAGCAGTTCTTC. This sequence encodes CASSRGGQNNEQFF.

The rearrangement joins TRBV5-6 to TRBJ2-1, with D possibly being TRBD2 (5 bases). This CDR3 region has 15 residues. V was pared by 5 bases and J by 0 bases, with 12 bases between. CDR1 and CDR2 (germline): SGHDT, YYEEEE. The CDR3 sequence: CASSEDWTSYNEQFF. DNA for the CDR3: TGTGCCAGCAGTGAGGACTGGACCTCCTACAATGAGCAGTTCTTC. Based on the CDR3 plus reference TRBV5-6 and TRBJ2-1, the full variable domain is DAGVTQSPTHLIKTRGQQVTLRCSPKSGHDTVSWYQQALGQGPQFIFQYYEEEERQRGNFPDRFSGHQFPNYSSELNVNALLLGDSALYLCASSEDWTSYNEQFFGPGTRLTVL.

The V and J genes are TRBV30 and TRBJ2-3; tentative D call: TRBD1 (6 bases). The germline gives CDR1 GTSNPN, CDR2 SVGIG (reference sequence). The CDR3 loop spans 12 amino acids. V was clipped by 7 bases and J by 0 bases, with 8 bases between them. The DNA for the CDR3 is TGTGCCTACAGGGTTAGCACAGATACGCAGTATTTT. Amino acids: CAYRVSTDTQYF.

J is TRBJ2-5 and V is TRBV11-2; D is undetermined. The CDR3 spans 14 residues. Trimming shortened V by 2 bases and J by 1 base, and 8 bases separated the two germline ends. Germline CDR1 SGHAT, CDR2 FQNNGV. The CDR3: CASSLFYTQETQYF. DNA for the CDR3: TGTGCCAGCAGCTTATTCTATACCCAAGAGACCCAGTACTTC. Combining the CDR3 with reference TRBV11-2 and TRBJ2-5 gives the whole variable domain EAGVAQSPRYKIIEKRQSVAFWCNPISGHATLYWYQQILGQGPKLLIQFQNNGVVDDSQLPKDRFSAERLKGVDSTLKIQPAKLEDSAVYLCASSLFYTQETQYFGPGTRLLVL.

This clone came up once. The gene calls are TRBV7-9 and TRBJ1-2; D unclear. Trimming cost V 5 bases and J 9 bases, with 16 bases left between them. The length of the CDR3 is 13 residues. The germline CDR1 and CDR2 sequences are SEHNR and FQNEAQ (reference sequence). In nucleotides, the CDR3 is TGTGCCAGCAGCCACTCCAGGAAGTTAAGCTACACCTTC. Translation: CASSHSRKLSYTF.

Of note for this clone: One junction end disagrees with the germline gene, perhaps due to a read error. The chain joins TRBV6-1 to TRBJ1-4; D gene unclear. CDR1 and CDR2 from the germline V gene are MNHNS and SASEGT. The CDR3 has 12 amino acids. CDR3 amino acids: CASSPTTEKLFF. The CDR3, as DNA: TGTGCCAGCAGCCCGACTACTGAAAAACTGTTTTTT.

This sequence joins TRBV5-6 and TRBJ2-1; perhaps TRBD2 as D (6 bases). Trimming removed 4 bases from V and 3 bases from J, with 17 bases in between. Germline CDR1 reads SGHDT; CDR2 reads YYEEEE. The CDR3 is made up of 16 amino acids. CDR3 DNA: TGTGCCAGCAGCCCACCCGGGACTTTACACTACAATGAGCAGTTCTTC. Its translation: CASSPPGTLHYNEQFF. The full variable domain, completed using reference TRBV5-6 and TRBJ2-1, is DAGVTQSPTHLIKTRGQQVTLRCSPKSGHDTVSWYQQALGQGPQFIFQYYEEEERQRGNFPDRFSGHQFPNYSSELNVNALLLGDSALYLCASSPPGTLHYNEQFFGPGTRLTVL.